The 10 T cell receptor beta chains reported below all come from one sample, sequenced in a study of T cell responses to AZD1222 COVID-19 vaccine (dated by TCRdb to about 2021). In light of the paper, this sample's time point label describes: about 28 days (+/-7) after the second vaccine dose. The library relied on the immunoSEQ multiplex PCR assay. Not all clones reach the TCRdb copy of this immuneACCESS table, which keeps in-frame sequences only. Checked studies attribute under half of the gap to unresolved V genes and leave the rest unexplained. This sample gives 150,000 to 200,000 clones in total; 85% to 90% of them show up just once. The top ten constitute around a tenth of the sample. The input for sequencing was peripheral blood, taken 28 days after the second AZD1222 dose. The receptors here all came from an adult who received the AZD1222 COVID-19 vaccine.

The chain recombines TRBV12-3 or TRBV12-4 with TRBJ2-5; D gene unclear. The CDR3 spans 11 residues. The V end was cut by 5 bases, the J end by 3 bases, with 4 bases between. As DNA, the CDR3 is TGTGCCAGCAGTCCGGAAGAGACCCAGTACTTC. Translated, it gives CASSPEETQYF.

The rearrangement links TRBV7-9 to TRBJ2-2; a possible D gene is TRBD1 (6 bases). The CDR3 has 16 amino acids. Germline CDR1 SEHNR, CDR2 FQNEAQ (reference sequence). V lost 5 bases and J lost 0, with 13 bases in between. The CDR3, as DNA: TGTGCCAGCAGCCCACAGGGATCGGCGAACACCGGGGAGCTGTTTTTT. Protein product: CASSPQGSANTGELFF.

This chain connects TRBV5-4 to TRBJ1-2, with 10 bases aligning to TRBD1. The germline V gene has CDR1 SGHNT and CDR2 YYREEE (reference sequence). The CDR3 is made up of 15 amino acids. J was trimmed by 4 bases and V by 2 bases; bases with no gene match: 5. CDR3 nucleotides: TGTGCCAGCAGCTTAGGGACAGGGGTCGCCTATGGCTACACCTTC. Residues: CASSLGTGVAYGYTF.

V usage is TRBV7-8 and J usage is TRBJ2-7; 7 bases line up with TRBD1. Germline CDR1 and CDR2: SGHVS and FQNEAQ. CDR3 size: 12 residues. V trimming: 0 bases; J trimming: 12 bases; junction bases outside the gene matches: 5. CDR3 sequence reads: CASSLARGLLYF. The CDR3 DNA sequence: TGTGCCAGCAGCTTAGCGAGGGGGCTCTTGTACTTC.

The chain links TRBV5-4 to TRBJ2-5; tentative D call: TRBD1 (7 bases). The germline V gene has CDR1 SGHNT and CDR2 YYREEE (reference sequence). This CDR3 contains 17 residues. Trimming cost V 4 bases and J 7 bases, with 26 bases left between them. This chain's CDR3 is CASSPGGGTVPGGTQYF. CDR3 sequence (DNA): TGTGCCAGCAGCCCCGGGGGAGGAACAGTCCCAGGGGGGACCCAGTACTTC.

This chain uses TRBV10-2 with TRBJ2-2; D is unclear. Germline V gives CDR1 WSHSY, CDR2 SAAADI. The CDR3 spans 13 residues. Trimming took off 6 bases at V and 7 bases at J, with 12 bases between the two ends. The CDR3 bases are TGCGCCAGCAGACTCCTGGCGGTCGGGGAGCTGTTTTTT. Translating gives CASRLLAVGELFF.

This clone showed up just once. In the same sample, other DNA sequences code for this CDR3. The chain couples TRBV9 to TRBJ2-7; TRBD2 matches 9 bases. There are 14 residues in the CDR3. V lost 0 bases and J lost 2; bases outside the gene matches: 0. From germline, CDR1 is SGDLS and CDR2 YYNGEE. The CDR3 reads CASSVASGTYEQYF. The CDR3 coding sequence is TGTGCCAGCAGCGTAGCTAGCGGGACCTACGAGCAGTACTTC.

The CDR3 DNA follows: TGTGCCAGCACTACCCCGGGACAGGGATCTTACGAGCAGTACTTC. Translating it yields CASTTPGQGSYEQYF. The rearrangement joins TRBV6-5 to TRBJ2-7, with 9 bases that match TRBD1. The CDR3 extends over 15 amino acids. Trimming took 7 bases from V and 4 from J; bases not matched to a gene: 11. The V gene's germline CDR1 is MNHEY and CDR2 SVGAGI.

The genes are TRBV12-1 and TRBJ1-2. TRBV12-1 is listed as a pseudogene. CDR3 length: 11 amino acids. The CDR3 spells CASSPTGGYTF. The CDR3 region has the DNA TGTGCCAGCAGCCCGACGGGGGGCTACACCTTC.

This sequence joins TRBV4-1 and TRBJ1-4, with TRBD1 matching 9 bases. V trimming: 0 bases; J trimming: 8 bases; junction bases outside the gene matches: 7. Germline CDR1 is MGHRA and CDR2 is YSYEKL. CDR3 length: 16 amino acids. The chain's CDR3 is CASSQEGGTGREKLFF. The CDR3 DNA follows: TGCGCCAGCAGCCAAGAAGGGGGGACAGGGCGGGAAAAACTGTTTTTT.